This entry lists 11 T cell receptor beta chains sequenced from one sample in a study of blood T cell repertoires in COVID-19. Measured with immunoSEQ multiplex PCR; TCRdb has only the in-frame clones, and not every one. The sample holds under 200,000 clones, 90% seen once. The sample consisted of peripheral blood. The receptors were sampled from a man over 45 with acute or convalescent COVID-19.

This clone came up once. The rearrangement links TRBV11-1 to TRBJ2-3; TRBD1 matches 8 bases. Germline CDR1 is SGHAT and CDR2 is FQDESV (reference sequence). J gave up 2 bases and V 6 bases, and 7 bases lay outside the gene matches. CDR3 length: 15 residues. The CDR3 loop is CASRWAGGSTDTQYF. Here the CDR3 DNA reads TGTGCCAGCAGGTGGGCAGGGGGCTCCACAGATACGCAGTATTTT.

This sequence joins TRBV6-6 and TRBJ1-5; tentatively, D is TRBD1 (5 bases). Germline loops: CDR1 MNHNY, CDR2 SVGAGI (reference sequence). The CDR3 has 15 amino acids. Trimming removed 3 bases from V and 6 bases from J, with 15 bases in between. The CDR3 DNA sequence: TGTGCCAGCAGTTATTTGCGCGGGGCGAGTCAGCCCCAGCATTTT. This translates into CASSYLRGASQPQHF.

The rearrangement joins TRBV6-6 to TRBJ1-1, with 7 bases matching TRBD1. The CDR3 contains 13 residues. Per germline, CDR1 MNHNY and CDR2 SVGAGI (reference sequence). V lost 6 bases and J lost 5; bases outside the gene matches: 6. The CDR3 loop reads CASSSTGETEAFF. The CDR3 DNA reads TGTGCCAGCAGCTCAACAGGGGAGACTGAAGCTTTCTTT.

CDR3 in DNA: TGTGCCAGCAGCTTAGGCCTCTCTAGTGCGGGGGGGCCCCGGGAGCTGTTTTTT. This encodes CASSLGLSSAGGPRELFF. The chain recombines TRBV13 with TRBJ2-2; 9 nucleotides match TRBD2. The CDR3 contains 18 residues. V lost 0 bases to trimming and J lost 9 bases; unmatched junction nucleotides: 14. Germline V CDR1 and CDR2: PRHDT, FYEKMQ (reference sequence).

The genes are TRBV5-8 and TRBJ1-5; 7 nucleotides align to TRBD1. The CDR3 consists of 14 residues. The trim removed 2 bases at V and 6 bases at J, leaving 5 bases unmatched. Germline CDR1 and CDR2: SGHTS and YDEGEE. The CDR3 sequence: CASSLQGRTQPQHF. As DNA, the CDR3 is TGTGCCAGCAGCTTACAGGGGAGGACTCAGCCCCAGCATTTT.

This chain connects TRBV5-1 to TRBJ2-3; 15 bases match TRBD2. Germline CDR1 SGHRS, CDR2 YFSETQ. The length of the CDR3 is 16 residues. After removal of 4 bases from V and 5 bases from J, the junction contained 5 bases not matched to a gene. The CDR3 DNA reads TGCGCCAGCAGCGCGGGACTAGCGGGAGGAGGAGATACGCAGTATTTT. Encoded protein: CASSAGLAGGGDTQYF.

The rearrangement uses TRBV6-6 and TRBJ1-5; TRBD1 might be the D (6 bases). Germline CDR1 reads MNHNY; CDR2 reads SVGAGI (reference sequence). V shed 10 bases and J shed 4 bases, with 20 bases lying between them. CDR3 size: 15 residues. CDR3 nucleotide sequence: TGTGCCACGGGGGAGGGGGTAAGTAGAAATCAGCCCCAGCATTTT. Encoded protein: CATGEGVSRNQPQHF.

The chain is built from TRBV19 and TRBJ2-1, with 9 bases identical to TRBD2. This CDR3 has 12 amino acids. CDR1 LNHDA and CDR2 SQIVND come from the germline V gene (reference sequence). V lost 5 bases and J lost 13; bases outside the gene matches: 6. The CDR3 nucleotides read TGTGCCAGTAGTGTTAGCGGGGGAACCCAGTTCTTC. It yields the protein CASSVSGGTQFF.

This chain joins TRBV7-2 and TRBJ1-6, with TRBD1 identical over 8 bases. This CDR3 has 18 amino acids. Unmatched junction bases numbered 10, after V lost 2 bases and J lost 4 bases. Germline CDR1 is SGHTA and CDR2 is FQGNSA. CDR3 loop: CASSLSPDRATYNSPLHF. The CDR3 region has the DNA TGTGCCAGCAGCTTATCCCCGGACAGGGCAACATATAATTCACCCCTCCACTTT.

The rearrangement joins TRBV6-2 or TRBV6-3 to TRBJ2-2; D remains ambiguous. This CDR3 is built from 12 residues. V dropped 5 bases and J dropped 5 bases, with 6 bases sitting between them. Germline CDR1 is MNHEY and CDR2 is SVGEGT. CDR3 in DNA: TGTGCCAGCAGTCAACTAACCGGGGAGCTGTTTTTT. Translating gives CASSQLTGELFF.

The gene calls are TRBV7-2 and TRBJ2-7, with 8 bases aligning to TRBD1. CDR1 is SGHTA, CDR2 FQGNSA, per germline. The CDR3 is 16 amino acids. After removal of 7 bases from V and 2 bases from J, the junction contained 13 bases not matched to a gene. In DNA, the CDR3 is TGTGCCAGCATCCTCAACGGACAGGGTTCTCCCTACGAGCAGTACTTC. Translated: CASILNGQGSPYEQYF.